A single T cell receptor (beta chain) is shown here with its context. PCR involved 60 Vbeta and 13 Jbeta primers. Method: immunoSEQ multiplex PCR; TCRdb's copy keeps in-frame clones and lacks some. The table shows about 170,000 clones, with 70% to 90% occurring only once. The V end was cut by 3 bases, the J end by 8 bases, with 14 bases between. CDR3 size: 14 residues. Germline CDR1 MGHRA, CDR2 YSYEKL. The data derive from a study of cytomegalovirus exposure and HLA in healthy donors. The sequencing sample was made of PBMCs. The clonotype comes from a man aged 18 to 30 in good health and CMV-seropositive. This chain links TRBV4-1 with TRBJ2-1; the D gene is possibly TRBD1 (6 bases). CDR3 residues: CASSQITGSHEQFF. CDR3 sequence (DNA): TGCGCCAGCAGCCAGATAACAGGGAGCCATGAGCAGTTCTTC.